Described below is a single T cell receptor beta chain sequence and its context. This CDR3 is 16 amino acids long. Deletions cut 5 bases from V and 2 bases from J, with 18 bases between. Germline V gene lookup returns CDR1 SGHAT and CDR2 FQNNGV. This sample was taken from a study of blood T cell repertoires in COVID-19. Assay: immunoSEQ multiplex PCR; the TCRdb copy retains only in-frame clones and omits some. The sample lists a few hundred thousand clones, about 70% seen once, with approximately 3.2% in the top ten. The V gene is TRBV11-2, the J gene TRBJ1-2, with unresolved D. The sequenced sample consisted of peripheral blood. This TCR came from a woman aged 80 or over with acute or convalescent COVID-19. The CDR3 spells CASSVRAGSSNYGYTF. Here the CDR3 DNA reads TGTGCCAGCAGCGTTCGAGCCGGTTCGTCAAACTATGGCTACACCTTC.